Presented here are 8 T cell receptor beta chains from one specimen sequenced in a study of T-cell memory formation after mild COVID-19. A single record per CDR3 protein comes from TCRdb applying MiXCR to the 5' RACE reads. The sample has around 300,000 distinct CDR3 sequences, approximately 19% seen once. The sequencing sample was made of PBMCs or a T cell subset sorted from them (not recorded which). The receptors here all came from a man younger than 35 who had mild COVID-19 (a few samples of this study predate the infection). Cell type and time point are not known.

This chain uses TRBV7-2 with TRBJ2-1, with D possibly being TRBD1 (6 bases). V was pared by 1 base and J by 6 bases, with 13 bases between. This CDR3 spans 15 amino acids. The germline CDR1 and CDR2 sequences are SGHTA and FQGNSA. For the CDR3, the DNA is TGTGCCAGCAGCTTAGTCTCTTCAGGGGCCAATGAGCAGTTCTTC. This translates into CASSLVSSGANEQFF. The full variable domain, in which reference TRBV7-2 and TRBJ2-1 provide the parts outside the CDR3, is GAGVSQSPSNKVTEKGKDVELRCDPISGHTALYWYRQSLGQGLEFLIYFQGNSAPDKSGLPSDRFSAERTGGSVSTLTIQRTQQEDSAVYLCASSLVSSGANEQFFGPGTRLTVL.

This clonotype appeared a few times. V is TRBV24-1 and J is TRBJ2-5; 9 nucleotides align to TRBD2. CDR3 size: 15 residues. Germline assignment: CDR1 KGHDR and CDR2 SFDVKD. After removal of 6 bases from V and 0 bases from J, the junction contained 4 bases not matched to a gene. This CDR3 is CATSHSGGYQETQYF. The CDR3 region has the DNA TGTGCCACCAGTCATAGCGGGGGCTACCAAGAGACCCAGTACTTC.

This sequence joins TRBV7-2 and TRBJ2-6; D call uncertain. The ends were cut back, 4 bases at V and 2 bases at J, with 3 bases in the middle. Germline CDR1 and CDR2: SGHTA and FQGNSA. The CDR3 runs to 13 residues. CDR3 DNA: TGTGCCAGCAGCTGGGCTGGGGCCAACGTCCTGACTTTC. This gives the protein CASSWAGANVLTF.

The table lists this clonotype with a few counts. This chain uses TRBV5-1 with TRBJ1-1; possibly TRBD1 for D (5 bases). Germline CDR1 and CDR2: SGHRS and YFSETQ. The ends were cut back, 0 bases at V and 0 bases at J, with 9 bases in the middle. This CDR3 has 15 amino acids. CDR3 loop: CASSLAQGMNTEAFF. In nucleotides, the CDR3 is TGCGCCAGCAGCTTGGCGCAGGGCATGAACACTGAAGCTTTCTTT.

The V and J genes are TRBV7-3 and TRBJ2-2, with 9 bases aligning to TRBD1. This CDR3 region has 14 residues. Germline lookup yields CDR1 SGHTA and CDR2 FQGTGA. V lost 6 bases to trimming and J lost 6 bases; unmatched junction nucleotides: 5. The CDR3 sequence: CASRQGAGAGELFF. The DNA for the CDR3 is TGTGCCAGCAGACAGGGGGCTGGTGCCGGGGAGCTGTTTTTT. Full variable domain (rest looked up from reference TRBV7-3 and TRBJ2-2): GAGVSQTPSNKVTEKGKYVELRCDPISGHTALYWYRQSLGQGPEFLIYFQGTGAADDSGLPNDRFFAVRPEGSVSTLKIQRTERGDSAVYLCASRQGAGAGELFFGEGSRLTVL.

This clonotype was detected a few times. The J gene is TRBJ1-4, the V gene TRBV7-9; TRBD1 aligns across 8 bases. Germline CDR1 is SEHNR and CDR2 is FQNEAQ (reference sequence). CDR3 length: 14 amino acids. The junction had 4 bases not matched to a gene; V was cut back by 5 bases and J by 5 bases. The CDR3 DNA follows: TGTGCCAGCAGCAGGGGACAGGCCAATGAAAAACTGTTTTTT. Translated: CASSRGQANEKLFF.

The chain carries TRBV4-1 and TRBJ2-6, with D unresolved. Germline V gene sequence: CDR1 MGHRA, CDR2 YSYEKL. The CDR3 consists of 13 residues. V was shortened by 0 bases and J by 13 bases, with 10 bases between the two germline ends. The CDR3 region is CASSQEPHRVLTF. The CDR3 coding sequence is TGCGCCAGCAGCCAAGAACCGCACCGGGTCCTGACTTTC.

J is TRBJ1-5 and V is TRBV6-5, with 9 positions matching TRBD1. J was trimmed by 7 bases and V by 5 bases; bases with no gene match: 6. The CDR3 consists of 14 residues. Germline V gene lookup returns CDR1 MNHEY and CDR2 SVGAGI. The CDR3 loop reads CASSGGQGWQPQHF. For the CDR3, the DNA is TGTGCCAGCAGTGGGGGACAGGGCTGGCAGCCCCAGCATTTT.